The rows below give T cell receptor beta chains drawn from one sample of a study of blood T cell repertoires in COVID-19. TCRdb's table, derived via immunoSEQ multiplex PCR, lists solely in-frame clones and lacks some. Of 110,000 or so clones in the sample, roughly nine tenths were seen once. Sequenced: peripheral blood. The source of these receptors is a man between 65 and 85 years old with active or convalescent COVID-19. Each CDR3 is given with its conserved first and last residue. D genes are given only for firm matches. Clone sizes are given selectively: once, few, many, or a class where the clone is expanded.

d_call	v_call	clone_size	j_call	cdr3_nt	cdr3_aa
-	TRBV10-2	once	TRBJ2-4	TGCGCCAGCAGTGGAGCAGGGACCAAAAACATTCAGTACTTC	CASSGAGTKNIQYF
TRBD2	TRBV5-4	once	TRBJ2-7	TGTGCCAGCAGCTCCCCGACTAGCGGGTCTGTCTACGAGCAGTACTTC	CASSSPTSGSVYEQYF
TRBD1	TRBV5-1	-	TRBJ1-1	TGCGCCAGCCAGGCCAACCGACAGGGGACCTCGGGGGAAGCTTTCTTT	CASQANRQGTSGEAFF
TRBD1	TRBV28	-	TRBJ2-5	TGTGCCAGCAGCCAAGGGGACAGGAGAAAAGAGACCCAGTACTTC	CASSQGDRRKETQYF
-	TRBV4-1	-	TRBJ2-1	TGCGCCAGCAGCCAAGATCGGGCCTCGGGGGAGGTCTTC	CASSQDRASGEVF
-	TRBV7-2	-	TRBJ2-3	TGTGCCAGCAGCTTTGCGCCGATTCCAGGGGTAGATACGCAGTATTTT	CASSFAPIPGVDTQYF
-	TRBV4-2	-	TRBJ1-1	TGTGCCAGCAGCCAAGAGCACAGCTACACTGAAGCTTTCTTT	CASSQEHSYTEAFF
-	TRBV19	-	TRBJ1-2	TGTGCCAGTAGTAGACCCCAGGGTGACTATGGCTACACCTTC	CASSRPQGDYGYTF
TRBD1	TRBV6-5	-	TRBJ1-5	TGTGCCAGCAGTCTAACAGGGGGGAGCAATCAGCCCCAGCATTTT	CASSLTGGSNQPQHF
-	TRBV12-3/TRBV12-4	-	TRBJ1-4	TGTGCCAGCAGTCCGGAGGAAAAACTGTTTTTT	CASSPEEKLFF
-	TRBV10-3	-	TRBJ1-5	TGTGCCATCAGTGACCCCGGGATGGGCAATCAGCCCCAGCATTTT	CAISDPGMGNQPQHF
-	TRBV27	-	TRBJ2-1	TGTGCCAGCAGCCCCGGGGCGGGGCCCCAGGGTGAGCAGTTCTTC	CASSPGAGPQGEQFF
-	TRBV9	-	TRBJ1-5	TGTGCCAGCAGCGCGGACACGAGCAATCAGCCCCAGCATTTT	CASSADTSNQPQHF
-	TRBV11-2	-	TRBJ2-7	TGTGCCAGCAGTCGGACTTACGAGCAGTACTTC	CASSRTYEQYF
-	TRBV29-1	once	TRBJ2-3	TGCAGCGTCCGACAGAATCCCACAGATACGCAGTATTTT	CSVRQNPTDTQYF
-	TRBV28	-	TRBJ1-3	TGTGCCAGCAGTTTACCAGGGATTTCTGGAAACACCATATATTTT	CASSLPGISGNTIYF
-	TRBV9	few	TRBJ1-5	TGTGCCAGCAGCGTGTCAGGGAACTTCAATCAGCCCCAGCATTTT	CASSVSGNFNQPQHF
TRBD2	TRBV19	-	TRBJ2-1	TGTGCCAGTAGTCTAGCGGGAGTGTCCTACAATGAGCAGTTCTTC	CASSLAGVSYNEQFF
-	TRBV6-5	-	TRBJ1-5	TGTGCCAGCAGTTACGCATCACCAGGGGTCCAGCCCCAGCATTTT	CASSYASPGVQPQHF
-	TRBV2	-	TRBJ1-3	TGTGCCAGCAGTGGGACAGCCTCTGGAAACACCATATATTTT	CASSGTASGNTIYF
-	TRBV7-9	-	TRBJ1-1	TGTGCCAGCAGCCGGGAGATGAACACTGAAGCTTTCTTT	CASSREMNTEAFF
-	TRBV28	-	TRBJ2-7	TGTGCCAGCAGTTTATTCGATCTAGCGAGCCCCTGGGAGCAGTACTTC	CASSLFDLASPWEQYF
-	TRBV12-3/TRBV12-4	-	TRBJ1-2	TGTGCCAGCAGTTTTCCAGGGTTAAGTGGCTACACCTTC	CASSFPGLSGYTF
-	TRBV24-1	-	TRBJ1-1	TGTGCCACCAGTGATTCTAGGCCCGGAGTAAAAGCTTTCTTT	CATSDSRPGVKAFF
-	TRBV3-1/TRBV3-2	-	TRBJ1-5	TGTGCCAGCAGAGGCGGGGGTAGCAATCAGCCCCAGCATTTT	CASRGGGSNQPQHF
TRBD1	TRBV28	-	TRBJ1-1	TGTGCCAGCAGGCCTCCGGGACAGGGGCTCGCCACTGAAGCTTTCTTT	CASRPPGQGLATEAFF
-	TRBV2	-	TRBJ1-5	TGTGCCAGCAGTGCGAGCAATCAGCCCCAGCATTTT	CASSASNQPQHF